The next 24 T cell receptor beta chains were all read from a single sample in a study of blood T cell repertoires in COVID-19 (dated by TCRdb to the early 2020s). Receptor libraries were prepared by the immunoSEQ multiplex PCR assay. TCRdb's version of the immuneACCESS table is confined to in-frame rearrangements and falls short of the full clone set. An unresolved V gene accounts for under half of the shortfall where checked; the remainder is of unknown origin. The sample table records under 250,000 clones; around 84% of these occur just once. The ten largest clones add up to under 14% of the sample. Specimen: peripheral blood. Receptors were obtained from a man aged 50-60 years with COVID-19, enrolled during active disease.

The chain joins TRBV3-1 (or the pseudogene TRBV3-2) to TRBJ1-1, with D possibly being TRBD1 (6 bases). The CDR3 sequence is 12 residues long. Germline CDR1 reads LGHDT; CDR2 reads YNNKEL (reference sequence). V was clipped by 1 base and J by 6 bases, with 6 bases between them. In nucleotides, the CDR3 is TGTGCCAGCAGCCAAGGGACAGCTGAAGCTTTCTTT. As protein: CASSQGTAEAFF.

The chain uses TRBV29-1 and TRBJ1-1; D is unclear. There are 12 residues in the CDR3. Trimming removed 0 bases at V and 7 bases at J, with 9 bases between. CDR1 is SQVTM and CDR2 is ANQGSEA in the germline V gene. The CDR3 DNA sequence: TGCAGCGTTGAAGATTTAACAGTTGAAGCTTTCTTT. This translates into CSVEDLTVEAFF.

The chain links TRBV28 to TRBJ2-7, with unresolved D. CDR3 length equals 12 residues. Germline values: CDR1 MDHEN, CDR2 SYDVKM. Trimming removed 6 bases from V and 4 bases from J, with 10 bases in between. CDR3 nucleotides: TGTGCCAGCAGATCGGGTCTATACGAGCAGTACTTC. Protein: CASRSGLYEQYF.

The rearrangement joins TRBV5-8 to TRBJ2-7, with 7 bases lining up with TRBD1. Germline CDR1 is SGHTS and CDR2 is YDEGEE. Losses at the gene ends were 1 base for V and 0 bases for J; bases not matched to a gene: 4. This CDR3 has 15 amino acids. CDR3 sequence reads: CASSLIGTASYEQYF. The CDR3 DNA sequence: TGTGCCAGCAGCTTGATAGGGACAGCCTCCTACGAGCAGTACTTC.

The chain couples TRBV24-1 to TRBJ2-3, with D unresolved. The CDR3 has 15 amino acids. V shed 3 bases and J shed 2 bases, with 11 bases lying between them. CDR1 KGHDR and CDR2 SFDVKD come from the germline V gene. CDR3 loop: CATSDAGSFTDTQYF. The DNA for the CDR3 is TGTGCCACCAGTGATGCAGGTTCTTTCACAGATACGCAGTATTTT.

This sequence joins TRBV7-3 and TRBJ2-3, with 7 bases lining up with TRBD2. The V gene's germline CDR1 is SGHTA and CDR2 FQGTGA. The CDR3 sequence is 15 residues long. Trimming took 2 bases from V and 2 from J; bases not matched to a gene: 4. This CDR3 reads CASSLQAGTTDTQYF. The CDR3 DNA reads as TGTGCCAGCAGCTTACAAGCGGGAACCACAGATACGCAGTATTTT. Full variable domain (outside the CDR3, taken from reference TRBV7-3 and TRBJ2-3): GAGVSQTPSNKVTEKGKYVELRCDPISGHTALYWYRQSLGQGPEFLIYFQGTGAADDSGLPNDRFFAVRPEGSVSTLKIQRTERGDSAVYLCASSLQAGTTDTQYFGPGTRLTVL.

The genes are TRBV7-3 and TRBJ1-1; D not certain. V was pared by 3 bases and J by 1 base, with 6 bases between. CDR1 SGHTA and CDR2 FQGTGA come from the germline V gene. This CDR3 region has 13 residues. CDR3 in amino acids: CASSLYSNTEAFF. The CDR3 nucleotides read TGTGCCAGCAGCTTGTATTCGAACACTGAAGCTTTCTTT.

This sequence joins TRBV5-1 and TRBJ2-1; TRBD2 agrees at 9 bases. The V and J ends lost 4 bases and 1 base, in that order; junction bases with no gene match: 6. The CDR3 sequence is 16 residues long. CDR1 and CDR2 from the germline V gene are SGHRS and YFSETQ. The CDR3: CASSRLADTSYNEQFF. CDR3 DNA sequence: TGCGCCAGCAGCCGACTAGCGGATACATCCTACAATGAGCAGTTCTTC. Filled out from reference TRBV5-1 and TRBJ2-1, the complete variable domain reads KAGVTQTPRYLIKTRGQQVTLSCSPISGHRSVSWYQQTPGQGLQFLFEYFSETQRNKGNFPGRFSGRQFSNSRSEMNVSTLELGDSALYLCASSRLADTSYNEQFFGPGTRLTVL.

V usage is TRBV7-9 and J usage is TRBJ2-5, with D perhaps matching TRBD1 (7 bases). Trimming pared 5 bases from V and 5 bases from J, leaving 15 bases between. In germline, CDR1 is SEHNR, CDR2 FQNEAQ (reference sequence). CDR3 length equals 14 residues. This chain's CDR3 is CASSPTGTGETQYF. CDR3 DNA: TGTGCCAGCAGCCCGACAGGGACTGGGGAGACCCAGTACTTC.

This chain joins TRBV19 and TRBJ1-2; 9 bases match TRBD1. The CDR3 length is 15 residues. Germline CDR1 is LNHDA and CDR2 is SQIVND (reference sequence). With V trimmed by 6 bases and J by 4 bases, 9 bases remained unmatched. The CDR3 coding sequence is TGTGCCAGTAGCCCCGGACAGGGGCTGGTCTATGGCTACACCTTC. Protein product: CASSPGQGLVYGYTF.

The CDR3 here is CASSPLRYGYTF. For the CDR3, the DNA is TGTGCCAGCTCTCCATTGAGGTATGGCTACACCTTC. The genes are TRBV19 and TRBJ1-2; no reliable D call. Trimming shortened V by 9 bases and J by 5 bases, and 13 bases separated the two germline ends. Germline loops: CDR1 LNHDA, CDR2 SQIVND (reference sequence). The CDR3 spans 12 residues.

This chain connects TRBV6-6 to TRBJ1-6; tentatively, D is TRBD1 (5 bases). CDR1 is MNHNY and CDR2 is SVGAGI in the germline V gene (reference sequence). The CDR3 extends over 17 amino acids. V shed 5 bases and J shed 0 bases, with 14 bases lying between them. Written as DNA, the CDR3 is TGTGCCAGCAGTCAAAATCGGGGGAGCTCCTATAATTCACCCCTCCACTTT. Residues: CASSQNRGSSYNSPLHF.

The CDR3 sequence: CASSHGTSGEQYF. In DNA, the CDR3 is TGTGCCAGCAGCCACGGGACTAGCGGCGAGCAGTACTTC. J is TRBJ2-7 and V is TRBV3-1 (or the pseudogene TRBV3-2); 11 nucleotides agree with TRBD2. V gave up 3 bases and J gave up 6 bases; unmatched junction bases: 1. CDR1 is LGHDT, CDR2 YNNKEL, per germline (reference sequence). This CDR3 has 13 amino acids.

The chain links TRBV6-1 to TRBJ2-7, with TRBD2 identical over 15 bases. Germline values: CDR1 MNHNS, CDR2 SASEGT. The CDR3 is 19 amino acids. V shed 3 bases and J 3 bases; nucleotides not matched to a gene: 12. The CDR3 DNA is TGTGCCAGCAGTGATGAGGGACAAGGACTAGCGGGGGGGGTCTACGAGCAGTACTTC. Residues: CASSDEGQGLAGGVYEQYF.

To note about this clone: This sample includes further DNA sequences coding for the same CDR3. The chain joins TRBV6-5 to TRBJ2-7, with D perhaps matching TRBD1 (6 bases). The ends were cut back, 5 bases at V and 3 bases at J, with 8 bases in the middle. The CDR3 covers 12 residues. In germline, CDR1 is MNHEY, CDR2 SVGAGI. The chain's CDR3 is CASSTDSYEQYF. The CDR3 nucleotides are TGTGCCAGCAGTACGGACAGCTACGAGCAGTACTTC.

J is TRBJ2-3 and V is TRBV28; possible D gene TRBD2, 5 bases. Germline V gene sequence: CDR1 MDHEN, CDR2 SYDVKM. CDR3 size: 16 residues. V gave up 6 bases and J gave up 5 bases, with 21 bases separating them. CDR3 residues: CASRPGSVGVGDTQYF. CDR3 nucleotide sequence: TGTGCCAGCAGACCCGGTAGCGTCGGGGTAGGAGATACGCAGTATTTT.

The chain has TRBV28 and TRBJ1-5, with 8 bases matching TRBD1. The CDR3 has 14 residues. Germline CDR1 MDHEN, CDR2 SYDVKM. Trimming removed 10 bases from V and 5 bases from J; junction bases left unmatched: 10. The CDR3 DNA reads as TGTGCCACCGGGACAGGTCAAGGGCATCAGCCCCAGCATTTT. The encoded protein is CATGTGQGHQPQHF.

The genes are TRBV28 and TRBJ1-5; D might be TRBD1 (5 bases). This CDR3 has 16 residues. Trimming shortened V by 6 bases and J by 5 bases, and 20 bases separated the two germline ends. Germline V gives CDR1 MDHEN, CDR2 SYDVKM. CDR3 DNA: TGTGCCAGCAGACCGGGGGTGGGGAGTTGGGATCAGCCCCAGCATTTT. Protein product: CASRPGVGSWDQPQHF.

The chain combines TRBV7-2 with TRBJ2-7; 7 nucleotides line up with TRBD1. V shed 4 bases and J 5 bases; nucleotides not matched to a gene: 8. The CDR3 has 14 amino acids. Germline V gives CDR1 SGHTA, CDR2 FQGNSA. The CDR3 spells CASSYQDRANEQYF. The CDR3 bases are TGTGCCAGCAGCTACCAAGACAGGGCAAACGAGCAGTACTTC.

The rearrangement links TRBV10-1 to TRBJ1-2; the match to TRBD1 covers 7 bases. The CDR3 covers 13 residues. Germline-derived CDR1 and CDR2 are WNHNN and SYGVQD (reference sequence). Trimming cost V 6 bases and J 4 bases; bases outside gene matches: 5. The CDR3 region is CASRGAGGYGYTF. In nucleotides, the CDR3 is TGCGCCAGCAGGGGAGCAGGGGGCTATGGCTACACCTTC.

The gene calls are TRBV7-3 and TRBJ1-6; D call uncertain. From germline, CDR1 is SGHTA and CDR2 FQGTGA. The CDR3 totals 13 residues. V was shortened by 2 bases and J by 8 bases, with 7 bases between the two germline ends. For the CDR3, the DNA is TGTGCCAGCAGCTTACGAGTCGATTCACCCCTCCACTTT. Protein product: CASSLRVDSPLHF.

The V call is TRBV19, the J call TRBJ2-7; possibly TRBD2 for D (6 bases). This CDR3 is built from 20 residues. Germline V lookup: CDR1 LNHDA, CDR2 SQIVND (reference sequence). V lost 7 bases and J 0 bases, leaving 31 bases between the germline ends. This CDR3 reads CASTLPFESGLQKGSYEQYF. CDR3 nucleotide sequence: TGTGCCAGTACCCTACCTTTCGAAAGCGGGCTCCAGAAAGGCTCCTACGAGCAGTACTTC.

The V and J genes are TRBV9 and TRBJ2-1; 12 bases are a match to TRBD2. Trimming cost V 1 base and J 4 bases; bases outside gene matches: 12. The CDR3 has 19 residues. The germline V gene encodes CDR1 SGDLS and CDR2 YYNGEE. In DNA form, the CDR3 reads TGTGCCAGCAGCGTAAATGCACTAGCGGGAGGAAGGCGGTACAATGAGCAGTTCTTC. Protein: CASSVNALAGGRRYNEQFF.

This chain connects TRBV18 to TRBJ2-1; D gene ambiguous. V lost 0 bases and J 15 bases, leaving 12 bases between the germline ends. The CDR3 runs to 12 residues. Germline V CDR1 and CDR2: KGHSH, LQKENI. CDR3: CASSPPAEVAFF. DNA of the CDR3: TGTGCCAGCTCACCACCGGCGGAAGTAGCGTTCTTC.